This TCR beta chain was identified during a study of T cells in Graves' hyperthyroidism and ophthalmopathy. Using RNA transcripts as the source, TCR beta CDR3 regions were amplified. The HTBI primer set was used in a first-round RT-PCR of the TCR CDR3. In TCRdb, the multiplex PCR reads were re-called with MiXCR into one record per CDR3 protein. Among roughly 570,000 distinct CDR3 sequences listed, roughly 50% were seen once. The germline gives CDR1 SQVTM, CDR2 ANQGSEA. V lost 4 bases to trimming and J lost 4 bases, with 13 bases between them. The length of the CDR3 is 13 residues. This clonotype showed up many times.

This sequence joins TRBV29-1 and TRBJ1-1, with no clear D. This TCR was sampled from a woman under 30 with Graves' hyperthyroidism. Sequencing used peripheral blood or thyroid tissue (not recorded which). CDR3 nucleotides: TGCAGCGTTGTCTCGGGCAGCGGCACTGAAGCTTTCTTT. This encodes CSVVSGSGTEAFF.